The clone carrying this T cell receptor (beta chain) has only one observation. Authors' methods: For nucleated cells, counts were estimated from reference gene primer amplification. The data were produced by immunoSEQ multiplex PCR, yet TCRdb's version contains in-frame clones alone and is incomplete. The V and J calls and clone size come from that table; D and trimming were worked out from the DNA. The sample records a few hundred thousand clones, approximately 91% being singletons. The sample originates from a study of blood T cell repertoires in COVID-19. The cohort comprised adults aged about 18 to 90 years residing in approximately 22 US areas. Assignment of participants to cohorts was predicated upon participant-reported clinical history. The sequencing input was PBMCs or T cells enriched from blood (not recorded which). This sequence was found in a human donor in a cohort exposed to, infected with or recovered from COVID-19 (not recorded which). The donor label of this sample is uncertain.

The CDR3 nucleotides read TGTGCCACGGAAGGGACAGACTACCTGGCTACTGAAGCTTTCTTT. Amino acids: CATEGTDYLATEAFF. The chain joins TRBV2 to TRBJ1-1; TRBD1 matches at 7 bases. V shed 10 bases and J 5 bases; nucleotides not matched to a gene: 16. Germline-derived CDR1 and CDR2 are SNHLY and FYNNEI. The CDR3 has 15 residues.